The T cell receptor beta chain described here comes from a study of beta chain features in type 1 diabetes. The J segment lost 6 bases and the V segment lost 5 bases, leaving 10 bases of the junction unmatched. Germline V gene sequence: CDR1 SEHNR, CDR2 FQNEAQ (reference sequence). The CDR3 length is 15 residues. The authors reverse transcribed all of the isolated RNA, so sequencing captured expressed TCRB transcripts. The assay was immunoSEQ multiplex PCR, and TCRdb's table has in-frame clones only and misses some. The repertoire consists of about 210,000 clones, with about 11% occurring once and the leading ten covering 1% to 1.5%.

The sequence derives from a man in his late teens or twenties in good health. The material sequenced was central memory CD4+ T cells from blood. This chain links TRBV7-9 with TRBJ1-1; TRBD1 agrees at 9 bases. CDR3 sequence: CASSLWTGEQAEAFF. The CDR3 region has the DNA TGTGCCAGCAGCCTATGGACAGGGGAACAGGCTGAAGCTTTCTTT.